Below, one T cell receptor (beta chain) is given with its context. Produced via immunoSEQ multiplex PCR; TCRdb's table is partial and in-frame only. In the table there are roughly 200,000 clones, about nine tenths of which are singletons. The entry originates in a study of blood T cell repertoires in COVID-19. Study background: Samples taken during acute and convalescent COVID-19 were collected in the United States, Italy and Spain. T cells, B-cell-depleted T cells, or PBMCs supplied cDNA or gDNA.

This clonotype was sampled from a woman in her thirties who had recovered from COVID-19. The sequencing input was PBMCs or T cells enriched from blood (not recorded which).

CDR3 loop: CASFPTGKTDGYTF. The CDR3, as DNA: TGCGCCAGTTTTCCGACAGGGAAGACGGATGGCTACACCTTC. The rearrangement links TRBV5-1 to TRBJ1-2; 7 bases line up with TRBD1. Trimming cost V 8 bases and J 6 bases; bases outside gene matches: 13. Germline assignment: CDR1 SGHRS and CDR2 YFSETQ. The CDR3 has 14 amino acids.